This T cell receptor beta chain was documented in a study of cytotoxic CD8 clonotypes in ibrutinib-treated CLL. At the level of the study: There were roughly 10 relapsed/refractory patients and about 15 treatment-naive patients, and roughly 18 were IGHV unmutated. Responses comprised about 24 partial and 2 complete; at median around six years, around 14 remained remitted and about twelve progressed.

TCRdb's table, derived via immunoSEQ multiplex PCR, lists solely in-frame clones and lacks some. Here the sample spans hundreds of thousands of clones, about four fifths being singletons. About this clone: Its antigen is not identified. The junction departs from germline at one end; a sequencing error may be responsible.

Study outcomes and limitations: Sustained-remission and progressing patients had different sampling times.

This CDR3 contains 13 residues. CDR1 is SEHNR and CDR2 is FQNEAQ in the germline V gene (reference sequence). The source material was PBMCs, sampled after 12 months of ibrutinib treatment. The clonotype comes from a human donor with chronic lymphocytic leukemia. J is TRBJ1-1 and V is TRBV7-9, with unresolved D. The CDR3 here is CASSGFLNAEAFF. The CDR3 DNA follows: TGTGCCAGCAGCGGCTTCTTGAACGCTGAAGCTTTCTTT. Together with reference TRBV7-9 and TRBJ1-1, the CDR3 gives the full variable domain: DTGVSQNPRHKITKRGQNVTFRCDPISEHNRLYWYRQTLGQGPEFLTYFQNEAQLEKSRLLSDRFSAERPKGSFSTLEIQRTEQGDSAMYLCASSGFLNAEAFFGQGTRLTVV.